A selection of T cell receptor beta chains follows, all from one sample in a study of blood T cell repertoires in COVID-19. This table comes from immunoSEQ multiplex PCR, and its TCRdb copy is limited to in-frame clones, with some not included. Among 68,000 or so clones, 88% were seen once, and the ten largest hold roughly 6.7%. Specimen: peripheral blood. All receptors derive from an older woman with acute or convalescent COVID-19. CDR3s include the opening cysteine and the closing phenylalanine or tryptophan. Each record gives: clone size, D gene, J gene, V gene, CDR3 protein, CDR3 DNA. D genes are given only for firm matches. A clone size is listed for some rows: how often the clone was seen (once, few, many), or a class if it is expanded.

abundance: once
d_gene: TRBD1
j_gene: TRBJ1-6
v_gene: TRBV2
CDR3aa: CASSESGTGNSPLHF
CDR3nt: TGTGCCAGCAGTGAGTCCGGGACAGGGAATTCACCCCTCCACTTT

abundance: .
d_gene: TRBD1
j_gene: TRBJ1-4
v_gene: TRBV28
CDR3aa: CASSLGTGRGEKLFF
CDR3nt: TGTGCCAGCAGTCTCGGGACAGGGCGAGGAGAAAAACTGTTTTTT

abundance: .
d_gene: .
j_gene: TRBJ1-2
v_gene: TRBV28
CDR3aa: CATAGNYGYTF
CDR3nt: TGTGCCACCGCAGGGAACTATGGCTACACCTTC

abundance: .
d_gene: TRBD1
j_gene: TRBJ1-2
v_gene: TRBV24-1
CDR3aa: CATSTPKTGTDGYTF
CDR3nt: TGTGCCACCAGTACCCCTAAAACCGGGACAGATGGCTACACCTTC

abundance: .
d_gene: .
j_gene: TRBJ1-5
v_gene: TRBV28
CDR3aa: CASRRSGGNQPQHF
CDR3nt: TGTGCCAGCAGAAGGTCAGGGGGCAATCAGCCCCAGCATTTT

abundance: .
d_gene: .
j_gene: TRBJ1-4
v_gene: TRBV28
CDR3aa: CASTPGGTPYEKLFF
CDR3nt: TGTGCCAGCACCCCGGGTGGGACACCGTATGAAAAACTGTTTTTT

abundance: .
d_gene: TRBD2
j_gene: TRBJ2-1
v_gene: TRBV3-1/TRBV3-2
CDR3aa: CASSPWTSGVNEQFF
CDR3nt: TGTGCCAGCAGCCCCTGGACTAGCGGAGTCAATGAGCAGTTCTTC

abundance: .
d_gene: TRBD1
j_gene: TRBJ2-7
v_gene: TRBV29-1
CDR3aa: CSVEIGLGQGLPYEQYF
CDR3nt: TGCAGCGTTGAGATAGGATTGGGACAGGGGCTCCCCTACGAGCAGTACTTC

abundance: .
d_gene: TRBD1
j_gene: TRBJ1-3
v_gene: TRBV5-1
CDR3aa: CASSLDQGASGNTIYF
CDR3nt: TGCGCCAGCAGCTTGGACCAGGGGGCGAGTGGAAACACCATATATTTT

abundance: .
d_gene: .
j_gene: TRBJ1-2
v_gene: TRBV2
CDR3aa: CASSEGRLYGYTF
CDR3nt: TGTGCCAGCAGTGAGGGCCGTCTTTATGGCTACACCTTC

abundance: .
d_gene: TRBD1
j_gene: TRBJ2-3
v_gene: TRBV28
CDR3aa: CASGTGTVNQPQYF
CDR3nt: TGTGCCAGCGGCACCGGGACAGTCAATCAGCCCCAGTATTTT

abundance: .
d_gene: .
j_gene: TRBJ1-5
v_gene: TRBV15
CDR3aa: CATSRDLAGTKPQHF
CDR3nt: TGTGCCACCAGCAGAGATTTGGCGGGGACGAAGCCCCAGCATTTT

abundance: .
d_gene: TRBD1
j_gene: TRBJ1-1
v_gene: TRBV15
CDR3aa: CATSRDGQATNTEAFF
CDR3nt: TGTGCCACCAGCAGAGACGGACAGGCTACGAACACTGAAGCTTTCTTT

abundance: .
d_gene: .
j_gene: TRBJ2-4
v_gene: TRBV7-8
CDR3aa: CASSPGSGAKNIQYF
CDR3nt: TGTGCCAGCAGCCCCGGGAGCGGGGCCAAAAACATTCAGTACTTC

abundance: .
d_gene: .
j_gene: TRBJ1-2
v_gene: TRBV14
CDR3aa: CASSQLSTVNYGYTF
CDR3nt: TGTGCCAGCAGCCAACTCTCGACAGTGAACTATGGCTACACCTTC

abundance: .
d_gene: TRBD2
j_gene: TRBJ2-1
v_gene: TRBV18
CDR3aa: CASSPTAGVSLDEQFF
CDR3nt: TGTGCCAGCTCACCGACGGCGGGGGTTAGCCTCGATGAGCAGTTCTTC

abundance: .
d_gene: TRBD2
j_gene: TRBJ2-2
v_gene: TRBV15
CDR3aa: CATSRGTSGLTGELFF
CDR3nt: TGTGCCACCAGCAGAGGGACTAGCGGGCTCACCGGGGAGCTGTTTTTT

abundance: .
d_gene: .
j_gene: TRBJ1-2
v_gene: TRBV2
CDR3aa: CASRTKQMGYTF
CDR3nt: TGTGCCAGCAGAACAAAACAAATGGGCTACACCTTC

abundance: .
d_gene: .
j_gene: TRBJ1-4
v_gene: TRBV3-1/TRBV3-2
CDR3aa: CASSQGSGGEKLFF
CDR3nt: TGTGCCAGCAGCCAAGGCTCGGGGGGTGAAAAACTGTTTTTT

abundance: .
d_gene: TRBD2
j_gene: TRBJ2-2
v_gene: TRBV2
CDR3aa: CASRRLAGEGTGELFF
CDR3nt: TGTGCCAGCAGAAGACTAGCGGGGGAGGGCACCGGGGAGCTGTTTTTT

abundance: .
d_gene: .
j_gene: TRBJ1-5
v_gene: TRBV15
CDR3aa: CATSRETGVSNQPQHF
CDR3nt: TGTGCCACCAGCAGAGAAACAGGTGTTAGCAATCAGCCCCAGCATTTT

abundance: once
d_gene: TRBD2
j_gene: TRBJ2-3
v_gene: TRBV30
CDR3aa: CAWSVLAGGRDTQYF
CDR3nt: TGTGCCTGGAGCGTACTAGCGGGAGGGAGGGATACGCAGTATTTT

abundance: .
d_gene: TRBD2
j_gene: TRBJ2-1
v_gene: TRBV5-1
CDR3aa: CASSPTSGSYNEQFF
CDR3nt: TGCGCCAGCAGCCCGACTAGCGGGAGTTACAATGAGCAGTTCTTC

abundance: .
d_gene: TRBD1
j_gene: TRBJ1-4
v_gene: TRBV6-5
CDR3aa: CASSSRDRGNEKLFF
CDR3nt: TGTGCCAGCAGTAGCCGGGACAGGGGTAATGAAAAACTGTTTTTT

abundance: .
d_gene: .
j_gene: TRBJ1-1
v_gene: TRBV6-2/TRBV6-3
CDR3aa: CASSPDRWRRNTEAFF
CDR3nt: TGTGCCAGCAGCCCCGACCGGTGGCGGAGGAACACTGAAGCTTTCTTT

abundance: .
d_gene: TRBD1
j_gene: TRBJ1-2
v_gene: TRBV19
CDR3aa: CASSIQGATYGYTF
CDR3nt: TGTGCCAGTAGCATACAGGGGGCGACCTATGGCTACACCTTC

abundance: .
d_gene: TRBD2
j_gene: TRBJ2-3
v_gene: TRBV29-1
CDR3aa: CSVEDPAGVIPDTQYF
CDR3nt: TGCAGCGTTGAAGATCCAGCGGGAGTCATCCCAGATACGCAGTATTTT